Below, 29 T cell receptor beta chains from the same sample are listed, as sequenced in a study of metastatic and nonmetastatic thyroid tumors. Patients underwent thyroid surgery, and none had received any treatment before it. TCRdb re-processed the PCR reads through MiXCR. The data show around 45,000 clones, about 15% seen once. Specimen: blood. Receptors originate from a female donor with papillary thyroid cancer or a benign thyroid nodule (not recorded which). Some clones in this sample may be carry-over from other donors' samples.

This clone occurred many times. The gene calls are TRBV6-1 and TRBJ1-2; tentative D call: TRBD1 (6 bases). This CDR3 has 11 amino acids. The V gene lost 11 bases and the J gene lost 10 bases, with 17 bases spanning the gap. The germline gives CDR1 MNHNS, CDR2 SASEGT. CDR3 nucleotides: TGTGCCGTGGGGGAGGACAGTTTCTACACCTTC. Its protein product is CAVGEDSFYTF.

In regard to this clone: It may be a read error: a sequence one base away is much more abundant. This sequence joins TRBV18 and TRBJ1-2; D unclear. This CDR3 has 15 amino acids. Looked up from germline, CDR1 is KGHSH and CDR2 is LQKENI. In DNA form, the CDR3 reads TGTGCCAGCTCACCACCGACCCCCGGCCAGGATGGCTACGCCTTC. It translates to CASSPPTPGQDGYAF.

This clone was detected ten times or more. The chain recombines TRBV30 with TRBJ2-1, with 7 bases identical to TRBD2. The CDR3 sequence is 17 residues long. V was clipped by 0 bases and J by 0 bases; unmatched bases: 8. CDR1 is GTSNPN and CDR2 is SVGIG in the germline V gene (reference sequence). CDR3 region: CAWSVRGSLSSYNEQFF. The CDR3 bases are TGTGCCTGGAGTGTACGCGGGAGCCTTAGCTCCTACAATGAGCAGTTCTTC.

This clone is medium-sized (0.01 to 0.1%) in the sample. The chain has TRBV12-3 or TRBV12-4 and TRBJ2-1; D tentatively reads TRBD1 or TRBD2 (5 bases each). CDR3 length: 11 residues. Trimming removed 8 bases at V and 9 bases at J, with 11 bases between. DNA of the CDR3: TGTGCCAGCGCCACCGGGACTGAGCAGTTCTTC. Protein: CASATGTEQFF.

By sample fraction, this clone is medium-sized. The chain is built from TRBV12-3 or TRBV12-4 and TRBJ1-2, with 8 bases that match TRBD1. CDR3 length: 14 amino acids. J gave up 4 bases and V 5 bases, and 6 bases lay outside the gene matches. The CDR3 sequence is CASSIRGRAYGYTF. In DNA, the CDR3 is TGTGCCAGCAGTATCAGGGGGCGCGCCTATGGCTACACCTTC.

This clone appeared a single time. The chain is built from TRBV11-2 and TRBJ1-2; D is uncertain. V gave up 5 bases and J gave up 4 bases, with 11 bases separating them. The V gene's germline CDR1 is SGHAT and CDR2 FQNNGV. The CDR3 contains 13 residues. CDR3 region: CASSADVGYGYTF. In DNA, the CDR3 is TGTGCCAGCAGCGCCGACGTTGGCTATGGCTACACCTTC.

This clone was counted many times. V gene TRBV6-1 combines with J gene TRBJ1-5, with 7 bases that match TRBD1. Losses at the gene ends were 8 bases for V and 6 bases for J; bases not matched to a gene: 10. Per the germline V gene, CDR1 is MNHNS and CDR2 is SASEGT. The CDR3 is made up of 14 amino acids. The CDR3 region has the DNA TGTGCCAGCGGAGTGAGTCCAGGGGGTCAGCCCCAGCATTTT. This sequence encodes CASGVSPGGQPQHF.

This clone occurred a few times. A much more abundant neighbour one base away suggests this may be a read error. The sample has other DNA sequences that encode this CDR3 too. The V call is TRBV7-2, the J call TRBJ2-1; D not certain. This CDR3 has 14 amino acids. Trimming stripped 3 bases from V and 10 bases from J, with 16 bases between. The germline V gene encodes CDR1 SGHTA and CDR2 FQGNSA. CDR3: CASSFSATFNEQFF. The CDR3 DNA reads as TGTGCCAGCAGCTTCTCGGCTACTTTCAACGAGCAGTTCTTC.

This clone occurred once. The rearrangement links TRBV5-1 to TRBJ2-7, with D maybe TRBD2 (6 bases). The CDR3 covers 14 residues. The V end lost 4 bases, the J end lost 6 bases, and 17 bases lay between the germline ends. CDR1 SGHRS and CDR2 YFSETQ come from the germline V gene. The CDR3 DNA reads as TGCGCCAGCAGCCCATATCAGACTAGTTTCGAGCAGTACTTC. Its protein is CASSPYQTSFEQYF.

Judged by abundance, this clone is medium-sized. This rearrangement joins TRBV12-3 or TRBV12-4 to TRBJ2-2, with D unclear. This CDR3 is 13 amino acids long. V lost 5 bases, J lost 1 base, and 5 bases lay in between. This CDR3 reads CASSRMNTGELFF. CDR3 in DNA: TGTGCCAGCAGTCGGATGAACACCGGGGAGCTGTTTTTT.

The chain employs TRBV3-1 and TRBJ1-2, with D unresolved. The germline CDR1 and CDR2 sequences are LGHDT and YNNKEL (reference sequence). CDR3 length equals 12 residues. V was shortened by 2 bases and J by 4 bases, with 5 bases between the two germline ends. The chain's CDR3 is CASSQQVYGYTF. The CDR3 DNA sequence: TGTGCCAGCAGCCAACAGGTCTATGGCTACACCTTC.

This clone was recorded at least ten times. The V gene is TRBV5-1, the J gene TRBJ2-2, with 12 nucleotides matching TRBD2. Germline assignment: CDR1 SGHRS and CDR2 YFSETQ. The CDR3 totals 15 residues. V shed 3 bases, J shed 7 bases, and the junction held 4 bases outside the gene matches. The CDR3 DNA follows: TGCGCCAGCAGCTCGCTAGCGGGAGGGGACGGGGAGCTGTTTTTT. Protein sequence: CASSSLAGGDGELFF.

The V and J genes are TRBV19 and TRBJ1-3; D gene unclear. V lost 10 bases, J lost 4 bases, and 14 bases lay in between. CDR1 LNHDA and CDR2 SQIVND come from the germline V gene (reference sequence). This CDR3 region has 13 residues. CDR3 nucleotide sequence: TGTGCCACTCTAGGATTGGGGGGAAACACCATATATTTT. It specifies CATLGLGGNTIYF. The whole variable domain, remainder taken from reference TRBV19 and TRBJ1-3, is DGGITQSPKYLFRKEGQNVTLSCEQNLNHDAMYWYRQDPGQGLRLIYYSQIVNDFQKGDIAEGYSVSREKKESFPLTVTSAQKNPTAFYLCATLGLGGNTIYFGEGSWLTVV.

The J gene is TRBJ1-2, the V gene TRBV11-2, with D uncertain. The CDR3 consists of 18 residues. V was shortened by 4 bases and J by 6 bases, with 27 bases between the two germline ends. CDR1 SGHAT and CDR2 FQNNGV come from the germline V gene. The CDR3 DNA reads as TGTGCCAGCAGCTCCCTCAAAGCAGGACGAGCCCCGGAAGATGGCTACACCTTC. This codes for CASSSLKAGRAPEDGYTF.

This clone was recorded many times. The DNA for the CDR3 is TGTGCCAGCAGCTCTGGGGGACAGTCCTACAATGAGCAGTTCTTC. Residues: CASSSGGQSYNEQFF. The chain combines TRBV5-4 with TRBJ2-1, with 7 bases that match TRBD1. The CDR3 sequence is 15 residues long. Germline-derived CDR1 and CDR2 are SGHNT and YYREEE (reference sequence). V gave up 3 bases and J gave up 1 base; unmatched junction bases: 4.

This clone showed up just a few times. This chain connects TRBV20-1 to TRBJ2-5; TRBD2 matches 16 bases. This CDR3 has 16 residues. Germline lookup yields CDR1 DFQATT and CDR2 SNEGSKA (reference sequence). Losses at the gene ends were 3 bases for V and 5 bases for J; bases not matched to a gene: 6. CDR3 sequence reads: CSASGTSGRASETQYF. The CDR3 DNA sequence: TGCAGTGCTAGCGGGACTAGCGGGAGGGCCAGTGAGACCCAGTACTTC.

This clone came up many times. This chain links TRBV4-1 with TRBJ2-1; 10 bases match TRBD2. Trimming cost V 1 base and J 0 bases; bases outside gene matches: 9. Looked up from germline, CDR1 is MGHRA and CDR2 is YSYEKL. This CDR3 is built from 19 residues. CDR3: CASSQVGPSGRASYNEQFF. Written as DNA, the CDR3 is TGCGCCAGCAGCCAAGTGGGCCCAAGCGGGAGGGCCTCCTACAATGAGCAGTTCTTC.

This clone was detected ten times or more. This chain uses TRBV20-1 with TRBJ2-6, with D hard to call. Trimming removed 0 bases from V and 2 bases from J, with 5 bases in between. CDR3 size: 14 residues. CDR1 is DFQATT, CDR2 SNEGSKA, per germline (reference sequence). CDR3 nucleotides: TGCAGTGCTAGAGATAGGACTGGGGCCAACGTCCTGACTTTC. It codes for CSARDRTGANVLTF.

This clone was counted at least ten times. The chain joins TRBV3-1 to TRBJ2-7; D is ambiguous. V was trimmed by 5 bases and J by 1 base, leaving 12 bases between them. In germline, CDR1 is LGHDT, CDR2 YNNKEL (reference sequence). CDR3 length: 14 amino acids. The CDR3 DNA follows: TGTGCCAGCAGCGAAGGGATGCTATCCTACGAGCAGTACTTC. This translates into CASSEGMLSYEQYF.

This clone was seen a few times. The gene calls are TRBV12-3 or TRBV12-4 and TRBJ2-7; 8 nucleotides line up with TRBD2. The CDR3 totals 15 residues. V shed 6 bases, J shed 3 bases, and the junction held 10 bases outside the gene matches. DNA of the CDR3: TGTGCCAGCAGGCCTCAAGGAGCGGGGGACTACGAGCAGTACTTC. This gives the protein CASRPQGAGDYEQYF.

At least ten counts were recorded for this clone. The chain carries TRBV29-1 and TRBJ2-1; D perhaps matches TRBD2 (6 bases). Trimming took off 5 bases at V and 3 bases at J, with 8 bases between the two ends. The length of the CDR3 is 12 residues. Germline CDR1 reads SQVTM; CDR2 reads ANQGSEA. The CDR3 nucleotides are TGCAGCGTTTCCGGGAGCTACAATGAGCAGTTCTTC. This translates into CSVSGSYNEQFF.

Comments on this clone: This may come from a read error, since a much larger clone is one base off. This chain links TRBV20-1 with TRBJ2-3; D unresolved. The CDR3 has 8 amino acids. Trimming cost V 5 bases and J 8 bases, with 2 bases left between them. CDR1 is DFQATT and CDR2 is SNEGSKA in the germline V gene (reference sequence). The CDR3 coding sequence is TGCAGTGCTTGTACGCAGTATTTT. This codes for CSACTQYF.

V is TRBV28 and J is TRBJ2-5; D is ambiguous. The J call may not be correct, given that the DNA end is closer to TRBJ2-1. Germline CDR1 MDHEN, CDR2 SYDVKM. This CDR3 is 13 amino acids long. CDR3 coding DNA: TGTGCCAGCAGATGGACCAGGTCCGCTGAGCAGTTCTTC. Protein: CASRWTRSAEQFF.

There are a few counts of this clone. This chain links TRBV6-5 with TRBJ2-2, with D perhaps TRBD1 (6 bases). Germline V gene sequence: CDR1 MNHEY, CDR2 SVGAGI. The CDR3 spans 13 residues. V was clipped by 3 bases and J by 6 bases, with 8 bases between them. The CDR3: CASSYQGPGELFF. As DNA, the CDR3 is TGTGCCAGCAGTTATCAGGGGCCCGGGGAGCTGTTTTTT.

This clone was counted at least ten times. The chain recombines TRBV2 with TRBJ1-2; tentative D call: TRBD1 (5 bases). CDR1 SNHLY and CDR2 FYNNEI come from the germline V gene. V gave up 2 bases and J gave up 5 bases, with 12 bases separating them. The CDR3 has 14 residues. CDR3 coding DNA: TGTGCCAGCAGTGAATTGGGGGGTCCTTATGGCTACACCTTC. This encodes CASSELGGPYGYTF.

This clone appeared many times. J is TRBJ1-1 and V is TRBV2; 7 bases fit TRBD1. The germline gives CDR1 SNHLY, CDR2 FYNNEI. The CDR3 covers 13 residues. V shed 5 bases, J shed 5 bases, and the junction held 5 bases outside the gene matches. The CDR3 protein is CASSLQGRTEAFF. The CDR3 region has the DNA TGTGCCAGCAGTTTACAGGGGCGGACTGAAGCTTTCTTT.

In this sample, this clone turned up many times. The CDR3 protein is CASSPDAAGGFYGYTF. CDR3 DNA sequence: TGTGCCAGTAGTCCAGACGCGGCAGGGGGGTTCTATGGCTACACCTTC. The chain has TRBV19 and TRBJ1-2, with TRBD1 matching over 7 bases. The germline V gene has CDR1 LNHDA and CDR2 SQIVND (reference sequence). The CDR3 totals 16 residues. The V segment lost 5 bases and the J segment 4 bases; nucleotides outside the gene matches: 13.

The sample holds a few counts of this clone. A single base separates this from a much larger clone, so it may be a read error. V gene TRBV9 combines with J gene TRBJ1-2; no reliable D call. This CDR3 has 13 residues. CDR1 is SGDLS and CDR2 is YYNGEE in the germline V gene. The V and J ends lost 0 bases and 8 bases respectively, with 11 bases between them. CDR3 DNA sequence: TGTGCCAGCAGCGTAGTATCCTGGTGGGGCTACACCTTC. It encodes CASSVVSWWGYTF.

This clone has just a few counts. The rearrangement joins TRBV10-3 to TRBJ2-7; no definite D call. This CDR3 is 15 amino acids long. The ends were cut back, 4 bases at V and 3 bases at J, with 16 bases in the middle. Germline loops: CDR1 ENHRY, CDR2 SYGVKD. In DNA form, the CDR3 reads TGTGCCATCAGTGCTCGTGCAGGTGGTCACTACGAGCAGTACTTC. Protein product: CAISARAGGHYEQYF.